This T cell receptor (beta chain) came from a study of vaccination effects on CD4 cells after COVID-19 (dated by TCRdb to between 2022 and 2023). Regarding the complete study: Each participant got two doses of an mRNA SARS-CoV-2 vaccine, either BNT162b2 or mRNA-1273. The study compared SARS-CoV-2 spike-specific CD4+ TCR repertoires before and after mRNA vaccination in COVID-19 convalescent patients and infection-naive vaccine recipients. The full study included some eleven COVID-19 convalescent patients and a few SARS-CoV-2-naive healthy vaccine recipients. The Oncomine TCR Beta short-read assay on an Illumina iSeq 100 was used to sequence cultures from other donors in the study.

Results and caveats for the whole study, not just this receptor: Among healthy vaccine recipients, nearly all vaccine-induced clones were SARS-CoV-2 mono-reactive, and only 1 of 255 was cross-reactive with common cold coronaviruses. Clones induced by infection and clones induced by vaccination both contracted markedly at late timepoints after vaccination, which fits with T cell responses waning over time. Limitations of the study were the small number of convalescent patients and the absence of early post-infection timepoints.

V loses 3 bases, J loses 0 bases, and the germline ends lie 18 bases apart. Its CDR3 holds 18 amino acids, cysteine through phenylalanine. The DNA shown is the 54-base CDR3, in frame from base 1. Via the germline V gene (reference sequence), CDR1 is PRHDT and CDR2 FYEKMQ. On this clone: No cognate antigen has been identified for it. Base qualities are not recorded, but no much larger clone differs from it by a single base.

To identify antigen-specific CD4+ T cell clonotypes by their expansion, the ViraFEST assay first stimulated PBMC with viral peptide pools and then applied TCR sequencing. After less than 13 days of culture, CD4+ T cells were isolated with the EasySep CD4+ T cell isolation kit. Negative nucleocapsid antibody results before and after vaccination confirmed that the healthy vaccine recipients had no prior SARS-CoV-2 infection. Some 2 million PBMC per well were cultured with roughly 10 ug/ml peptides in IMDM containing approximately 4.7% human AB serum, approximately 9.1 IU/ml IL-2 and gentamicin. Half of the culture medium was replaced with fresh IL-2-containing medium on days 3 and 7. Unless noted otherwise, every peptide stimulation condition was grown in triplicate wells. PBMC were separated from whole blood using Ficoll-Paque Plus gradient centrifugation and were then either cryopreserved at -140C or used fresh. The spike proteins of SARS-CoV-2 and of the common cold coronaviruses HCoV-NL63, HCoV-OC43 and HCoV-229E were spanned by overlapping peptide pools. Genomic DNA was extracted from cultured CD4+ T cells with the QIAamp micro DNA kit.

Libraries were constructed by the immunoSEQ multiplex PCR assay. DNA from the cultured, isolated CD4+ T cells was subjected to TCR beta CDR3 sequencing. As for the authors' bioinformatics: Non-productive TCR sequences were removed, reads were trimmed to the CDR3 region, and CDR3s of at least 7 amino acids were retained. Antigen-specific clonotypes were identified using the MANAFEST web app by comparison of expansion in peptide wells against reference cultures. For clones to be considered positive, expansion at FDR<0.05 versus reference and all other wells, an odds ratio above 5, and a frequency above 0.1% in two replicate wells were required. Cross-reactive clonotypes were defined as significantly expanded in SARS-CoV-2 spike wells and in at least one common cold coronavirus spike condition. Using the stringdist R package, CDR3 similarity was measured by Levenshtein distance, and unrooted trees were constructed with ape in R 3.6.1. The clones in this table, taken by TCRdb from immuneACCESS, are in-frame only. Not every clone is retained; where verified, under half of the shortfall comes from an unresolved V gene, and the cause of the rest is unknown. V, J and clone size reflect that table, while D and trimming were determined from the DNA. Within this sample are 65,000 to 85,000 clones, with 80% of them counted one time only. Clones ranked in the top ten supply 9% to 15% of the sample.

This sequence originates from a human donor who received a COVID-19 vaccine. The source material was CD4+ T cells from PBMCs cultured with SARS-CoV-2 spike peptides, sampled before COVID-19 vaccination. Per the publication, the cell subset or site label means: SARS-CoV-2 spike overlapping peptide pool stimulation. Recombination linked TRBV13 to TRBJ1-3; matching of 5 bases hints at TRBD1 as the D gene. The sequence in DNA is TGTGCCAGCAGCTTGGGGGGGGGTCCCGGTAGCTCTGGAAACACCATATATTTT. Its amino acids are CASSLGGGPGSSGNTIYF.